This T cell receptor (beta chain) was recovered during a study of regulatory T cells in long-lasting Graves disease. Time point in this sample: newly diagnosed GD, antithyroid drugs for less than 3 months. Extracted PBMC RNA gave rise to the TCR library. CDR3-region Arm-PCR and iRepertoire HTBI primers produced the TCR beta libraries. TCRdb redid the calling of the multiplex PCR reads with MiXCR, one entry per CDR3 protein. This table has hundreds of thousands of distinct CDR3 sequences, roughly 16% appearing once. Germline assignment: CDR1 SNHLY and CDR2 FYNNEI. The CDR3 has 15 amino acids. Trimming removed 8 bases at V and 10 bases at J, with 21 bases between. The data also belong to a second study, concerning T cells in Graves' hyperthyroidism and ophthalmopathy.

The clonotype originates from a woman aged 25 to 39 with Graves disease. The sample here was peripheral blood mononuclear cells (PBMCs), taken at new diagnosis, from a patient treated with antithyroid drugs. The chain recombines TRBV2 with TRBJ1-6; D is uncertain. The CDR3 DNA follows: TGTGCCAGCCTATTCGGAGGCATGTTAGAATCACCCCTCCACTTT. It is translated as CASLFGGMLESPLHF.